This entry lists 17 T cell receptor beta chains sequenced from one sample in a study of vaccination and CD4 T cells after COVID-19. Oncomine TCR Beta short-read sequencing was applied to DNA from cultured CD4+ T cells. From the PCR reads, TCRdb called clonotypes with MiXCR, one entry per CDR3 protein. The data show around 15,000 distinct CDR3 sequences, roughly 60% seen once. Their recognized antigens are unknown. Treatment noted: approximately 9-day PBMC culture with coronavirus spike peptide pools or control peptides (ViraFEST assay). What was sequenced was CD4+ T cells from blood, cultured in vitro. The receptors originated from a human donor who had recovered from COVID-19.

This sequence joins TRBV6-1 and TRBJ2-7; perhaps TRBD2 as D (6 bases). Germline CDR1 is MNHNS and CDR2 is SASEGT. This CDR3 is 14 amino acids long. V lost 6 bases and J 2 bases, leaving 14 bases between the germline ends. This chain's CDR3 is CASSPGLRTYEQYF. For the CDR3, the DNA is TGTGCCAGCAGCCCGGGACTCAGAACCTACGAGCAGTACTTC.

In its sample, this clonotype was seen a few times. The CDR3 region is CSATRKDNYGYTF. CDR3 bases: TGCAGTGCCACAAGGAAGGACAACTATGGCTACACCTTC. The J gene is TRBJ1-2, the V gene TRBV20-1; no firm D call. The V end lost 6 bases, the J end lost 2 bases, and 13 bases lay between the germline ends. The CDR3 loop spans 13 amino acids. The V gene's germline CDR1 is DFQATT and CDR2 SNEGSKA (reference sequence).

V and J are TRBV20-1 and TRBJ2-3, with D unclear. Trimming took off 4 bases at V and 6 bases at J, with 11 bases between the two ends. CDR1 DFQATT and CDR2 SNEGSKA come from the germline V gene (reference sequence). This CDR3 is 12 amino acids long. The CDR3 loop reads CSATSAVDTQYF. As DNA, the CDR3 is TGCAGTGCTACGTCGGCTGTGGATACGCAGTATTTT.

The chain couples TRBV20-1 to TRBJ2-2; 8 bases align to TRBD1. Losses at the gene ends were 1 base for V and 0 bases for J; bases not matched to a gene: 7. Germline V CDR1 and CDR2: DFQATT, SNEGSKA (reference sequence). The length of the CDR3 is 17 residues. Here the CDR3 DNA reads TGCAGTGCTAGAGGCAGGAAACAGGGGGCGAACACCGGGGAGCTGTTTTTT. Residues: CSARGRKQGANTGELFF.

This chain connects TRBV20-1 to TRBJ1-6; D possibly corresponds to TRBD1 (5 bases). Per the germline V gene, CDR1 is DFQATT and CDR2 is SNEGSKA (reference sequence). The CDR3 loop spans 14 amino acids. V lost 5 bases and J 9 bases, leaving 17 bases between the germline ends. The CDR3 nucleotides are TGCAGTGCTGAGGACGTCGGGGGGGGTTCACCCCTCCACTTT. This encodes CSAEDVGGGSPLHF.

The chain combines TRBV7-9 with TRBJ2-4; D perhaps matches TRBD1 (5 bases). With 5 bases removed from V and 8 bases from J, the gap between germline ends came to 7 bases. The CDR3 consists of 11 residues. Germline V gene lookup returns CDR1 SEHNR and CDR2 FQNEAQ (reference sequence). CDR3 amino acids: CASSIQDIQYF. CDR3 bases: TGTGCCAGCAGCATACAGGACATTCAGTACTTC.

This clonotype was seen a single time. The J gene is TRBJ1-2, the V gene TRBV9; 10 bases agree with TRBD1. Germline CDR1 SGDLS, CDR2 YYNGEE. After removal of 2 bases from V and 4 bases from J, the junction contained 2 bases not matched to a gene. CDR3 length: 14 residues. In DNA form, the CDR3 reads TGTGCCAGCAGCGTCCGGGACAGGGGCTATGGCTACACCTTC. Translation gives CASSVRDRGYGYTF.

Here the CDR3 DNA reads TGTGCCAGCAGCTTAGCAAAGACTAGCTACAATGAGCAGTTCTTC. Translating gives CASSLAKTSYNEQFF. The rearrangement uses TRBV7-2 and TRBJ2-1; a weak D match, TRBD2 (6 bases). The CDR3 length is 15 residues. CDR1 SGHTA and CDR2 FQGNSA come from the germline V gene. V was clipped by 0 bases and J by 3 bases, with 9 bases between them. Together with reference TRBV7-2 and TRBJ2-1, the CDR3 gives the full variable domain: GAGVSQSPSNKVTEKGKDVELRCDPISGHTALYWYRQSLGQGLEFLIYFQGNSAPDKSGLPSDRFSAERTGGSVSTLTIQRTQQEDSAVYLCASSLAKTSYNEQFFGPGTRLTVL.

This clonotype was observed a few times. CDR3 residues: CASSIGRDRGAYGYTF. The CDR3 DNA reads as TGTGCCAGTAGTATAGGCCGGGACAGGGGCGCCTATGGCTACACCTTC. The chain carries TRBV19 and TRBJ1-2; TRBD1 matches at 10 bases. There are 16 residues in the CDR3. Germline trimming cut 1 base from V and 4 bases from J; bases unmatched to any gene: 6. CDR1 and CDR2 from the germline V gene are LNHDA and SQIVND (reference sequence).

The chain recombines TRBV20-1 with TRBJ1-4, with 7 bases that match TRBD1. CDR3 length equals 13 residues. With V trimmed by 6 bases and J by 8 bases, 9 bases remained unmatched. CDR1 and CDR2 (germline): DFQATT, SNEGSKA (reference sequence). The CDR3 reads CSASQGIEEKLFF. CDR3 DNA sequence: TGCAGTGCGTCACAGGGGATCGAGGAAAAACTGTTTTTT.

The V and J genes are TRBV19 and TRBJ1-5; possible D gene TRBD1, 6 bases. The CDR3 has 14 residues. CDR1 is LNHDA and CDR2 is SQIVND in the germline V gene (reference sequence). Trimming cost V 3 bases and J 3 bases, with 9 bases left between them. The CDR3 DNA follows: TGTGCCAGTAGTATCAGGGGCGACAATCAGCCCCAGCATTTT. Translation gives CASSIRGDNQPQHF.

This clonotype was detected a few times. The chain has TRBV7-9 and TRBJ1-2; a weak D match, TRBD1 (6 bases). V was cut by 5 bases and J by 6 bases, with 19 bases left in between. The CDR3 contains 15 residues. Per germline, CDR1 SEHNR and CDR2 FQNEAQ (reference sequence). CDR3 sequence reads: CASSGNRELRDGYTF. DNA of the CDR3: TGTGCCAGCAGCGGAAACAGGGAATTGAGGGATGGCTACACCTTC.

The chain employs TRBV20-1 and TRBJ2-1, with TRBD2 identical over 8 bases. Germline-derived CDR1 and CDR2 are DFQATT and SNEGSKA (reference sequence). V was pared by 5 bases and J by 0 bases, with 6 bases of the junction left unmatched. The CDR3 totals 15 residues. In DNA form, the CDR3 reads TGCAGTGCTCTACGAGCGGGGGTCTCCTACAATGAGCAGTTCTTC. Amino acid sequence: CSALRAGVSYNEQFF.

The genes are TRBV19 and TRBJ1-2; D unresolved. This CDR3 region has 13 residues. V was trimmed by 10 bases and J by 0 bases, leaving 12 bases between them. Germline assignment: CDR1 LNHDA and CDR2 SQIVND (reference sequence). CDR3: CATRRGPNYGYTF. CDR3 nucleotide sequence: TGTGCCACCCGACGTGGCCCTAACTATGGCTACACCTTC.

V and J are TRBV25-1 and TRBJ2-1; D ambiguous. Germline CDR1 is MGHDK and CDR2 is SYGVNS. With 6 bases removed from V and 5 bases from J, the gap between germline ends came to 11 bases. The CDR3 is 13 amino acids. CDR3: CASSPGSDNEQFF. The CDR3 coding sequence is TGTGCCAGCAGCCCAGGCAGTGACAATGAGCAGTTCTTC. Full variable domain (outside the CDR3, taken from reference TRBV25-1 and TRBJ2-1): EADIYQTPRYLVIGTGKKITLECSQTMGHDKMYWYQQDPGMELHLIHYSYGVNSTEKGDLSSESTVSRIRTEHFPLTLESARPSHTSQYLCASSPGSDNEQFFGPGTRLTVL.

This clonotype was counted a few times. This chain joins TRBV10-3 and TRBJ1-1; D might be TRBD1 (6 bases). V lost 2 bases, J lost 4 bases, and 11 bases lay in between. This CDR3 has 14 amino acids. The V gene's germline CDR1 is ENHRY and CDR2 SYGVKD. The DNA of the CDR3 is TGTGCCATCAGTGAGAAGGGGGGCGGCACTGAAGCTTTCTTT. It yields the protein CAISEKGGGTEAFF.

The DNA of the CDR3 is TGTGCCATGGGAGCTACCCGCCAAGAAGAGACCCAGTACTTC. This gives the protein CAMGATRQEETQYF. V and J are TRBV10-3 and TRBJ2-5; TRBD2 might be the D (5 bases). The CDR3 consists of 14 residues. Germline CDR1 ENHRY, CDR2 SYGVKD. The V end lost 9 bases, the J end lost 3 bases, and 17 bases lay between the germline ends.